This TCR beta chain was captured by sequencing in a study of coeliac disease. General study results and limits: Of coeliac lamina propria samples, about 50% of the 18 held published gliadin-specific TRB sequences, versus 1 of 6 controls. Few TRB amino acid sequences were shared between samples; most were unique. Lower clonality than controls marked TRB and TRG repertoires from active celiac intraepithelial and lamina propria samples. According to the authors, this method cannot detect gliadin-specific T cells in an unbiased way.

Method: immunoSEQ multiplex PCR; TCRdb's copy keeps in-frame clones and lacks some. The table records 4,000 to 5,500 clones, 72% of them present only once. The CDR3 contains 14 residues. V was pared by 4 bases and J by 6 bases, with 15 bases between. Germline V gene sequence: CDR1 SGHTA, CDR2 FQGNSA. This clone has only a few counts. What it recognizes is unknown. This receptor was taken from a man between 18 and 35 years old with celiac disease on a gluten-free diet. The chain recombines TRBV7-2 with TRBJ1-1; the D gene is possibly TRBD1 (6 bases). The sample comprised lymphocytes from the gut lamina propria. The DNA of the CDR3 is TGTGCCAGCAGCTGGAGCGGGACAACCGCTGAAGCTTTCTTT. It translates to CASSWSGTTAEAFF.